Each of the 21 T cell receptor beta chains below was sequenced from the same sample in a study of blood T cell repertoires in COVID-19. Assay used: immunoSEQ multiplex PCR; TCRdb lists only in-frame clones, some missing. The sample yields roughly 250,000 clones, 86% seen once. Sequencing input: peripheral blood. The receptors here all came from a woman aged 25-40 years with COVID-19, enrolled during active disease.

The chain recombines TRBV12-5 with TRBJ2-3, with 8 bases lining up with TRBD2. The CDR3 has 15 residues. V shed 8 bases, J shed 2 bases, and the junction held 9 bases outside the gene matches. CDR1 and CDR2 (germline): LGHNT, FRNRAP. The CDR3 loop reads CASSSGGRVTDTQYF. CDR3 bases: TGTGCTAGTAGTTCGGGGGGGCGGGTCACAGATACGCAGTATTTT.

The V gene is TRBV4-1, the J gene TRBJ2-3; unclear D gene. CDR1 is MGHRA and CDR2 is YSYEKL in the germline V gene. V was clipped by 4 bases and J by 5 bases, with 7 bases between them. CDR3 length equals 12 residues. The CDR3 is CASSPNGDTQYF. CDR3 bases: TGCGCCAGCAGCCCCAACGGAGATACGCAGTATTTT.

The chain recombines TRBV25-1 with TRBJ2-5; the D is unclear. The V gene lost 4 bases and the J gene lost 0 bases, with 6 bases spanning the gap. The CDR3 is 13 amino acids. The V gene's germline CDR1 is MGHDK and CDR2 SYGVNS. The CDR3 DNA reads TGTGCCAGCAGTGTCCAGTACCAAGAGACCCAGTACTTC. Translation gives CASSVQYQETQYF.

The rearrangement links TRBV5-1 to TRBJ2-1, with 7 positions matching TRBD2. From germline, CDR1 is SGHRS and CDR2 YFSETQ. The length of the CDR3 is 15 residues. J was trimmed by 2 bases and V by 4 bases; bases with no gene match: 6. The CDR3 loop is CASSREGGTYNEQFF. The CDR3 DNA sequence: TGCGCCAGCAGCAGGGAGGGAGGGACCTACAATGAGCAGTTCTTC.

This clone was counted a single time. The V and J genes are TRBV7-9 and TRBJ1-2; TRBD1 aligns across 7 bases. V was pared by 1 base and J by 2 bases, with 4 bases of the junction left unmatched. Germline-derived CDR1 and CDR2 are SEHNR and FQNEAQ (reference sequence). The CDR3 runs 15 residues. The CDR3 bases are TGTGCCAGCAGCTTAGGGGACAGTTTAAACTATGGCTACACCTTC. It is translated as CASSLGDSLNYGYTF.

In its sample, this clone was seen once. This rearrangement joins TRBV15 to TRBJ1-1; D remains ambiguous. With 1 base removed from V and 10 bases from J, the gap between germline ends came to 13 bases. This CDR3 is built from 13 residues. The V gene's germline CDR1 is LNHNV and CDR2 YYDKDF (reference sequence). CDR3 nucleotide sequence: TGTGCCACCAGCAGAGGCCTCCACGCGGGAGCTTTCTTT. This sequence encodes CATSRGLHAGAFF. The variable domain in full, completed from reference TRBV15 and TRBJ1-1, reads DAMVIQNPRYQVTQFGKPVTLSCSQTLNHNVMYWYQQKSSQAPKLLFHYYDKDFNNEADTPDNFQSRRPNTSFCFLDIRSPGLGDTAMYLCATSRGLHAGAFFGQGTRLTVV.

The chain carries TRBV13 and TRBJ2-6; D ambiguous. There are 15 residues in the CDR3. CDR1 is PRHDT, CDR2 FYEKMQ, per germline (reference sequence). V shed 5 bases and J shed 5 bases, with 13 bases lying between them. CDR3 in amino acids: CASSQALSRANVLTF. CDR3 coding DNA: TGTGCCAGCAGCCAAGCCCTCTCCCGGGCCAACGTCCTGACTTTC.

The chain uses TRBV27 and TRBJ1-5; tentative D call: TRBD1 (5 bases). V lost 3 bases, J lost 6 bases, and 12 bases lay in between. In germline, CDR1 is MNHEY, CDR2 SMNVEV (reference sequence). CDR3 length: 14 residues. The CDR3 bases are TGTGCCAGCAGTTTTGGGGGGATGGCTCAGCCCCAGCATTTT. Amino acids: CASSFGGMAQPQHF.

The chain uses TRBV11-2 and TRBJ2-7, with 8 bases that match TRBD1. Germline CDR1 is SGHAT and CDR2 is FQNNGV. Trimming removed 7 bases from V and 4 bases from J; junction bases left unmatched: 9. This CDR3 is built from 14 residues. The DNA of the CDR3 is TGTGCCAGCACCGCTTTGGGACAGGTTTACGAGCAGTACTTC. Translating gives CASTALGQVYEQYF. The complete variable domain, with remaining parts taken from reference TRBV11-2 and TRBJ2-7, reads EAGVAQSPRYKIIEKRQSVAFWCNPISGHATLYWYQQILGQGPKLLIQFQNNGVVDDSQLPKDRFSAERLKGVDSTLKIQPAKLEDSAVYLCASTALGQVYEQYFGPGTRLTVT.

This clone has a handful of counts. The chain couples TRBV5-4 to TRBJ2-3; 12 nucleotides agree with TRBD2. V lost 0 bases to trimming and J lost 6 bases; unmatched junction nucleotides: 2. Germline CDR1 reads SGHNT; CDR2 reads YYREEE (reference sequence). The CDR3 consists of 15 residues. CDR3 DNA sequence: TGTGCCAGCAGCTTGGAGGGGACTAGCGGGGATACGCAGTATTTT. The encoded protein is CASSLEGTSGDTQYF.

A few counts support this clone. Here the CDR3 reads CASSPGASGGPGTDTQYF. For the CDR3, the DNA is TGCGCCAGCAGCCCGGGGGCTAGCGGGGGGCCGGGCACAGATACGCAGTATTTT. This chain links TRBV5-1 with TRBJ2-3; 11 bases fit TRBD2. Germline V gives CDR1 SGHRS, CDR2 YFSETQ. V lost 4 bases and J lost 1; bases outside the gene matches: 11. This CDR3 contains 18 residues.

This chain uses TRBV7-6 with TRBJ2-3; 11 bases align to TRBD2. V dropped 4 bases and J dropped 3; count of bases not matched to a gene: 3. Germline V CDR1 and CDR2: SGHVS, FNYEAQ. The CDR3 length is 15 residues. CDR3 DNA: TGTGCCAGCAGCTCCAGACTAGCGGGGACAGATACGCAGTATTTT. This codes for CASSSRLAGTDTQYF.

The chain uses TRBV2 and TRBJ2-5; no clear D gene. This CDR3 spans 14 amino acids. Trimming took 2 bases from V and 2 from J, leaving 9 bases between them. The germline gives CDR1 SNHLY, CDR2 FYNNEI. The CDR3 region is CASSETLKQETQYF. CDR3 DNA sequence: TGTGCCAGCAGTGAAACCCTAAAACAAGAGACCCAGTACTTC.

The V and J genes are TRBV7-2 and TRBJ2-4; possible D gene TRBD1, 6 bases. Germline V CDR1 and CDR2: SGHTA, FQGNSA. The CDR3 consists of 14 residues. The germline V and J ends were trimmed by 2 bases and 4 bases, with 9 bases remaining between them. This chain's CDR3 is CASSLRTEKNIQYF. CDR3 bases: TGTGCCAGCAGCTTAAGGACAGAGAAAAACATTCAGTACTTC.

The CDR3 DNA is TGTGCCAGCAGCGGCCGCCGACTAGCGAGCTCCTACGAGCAGTACTTC. This encodes CASSGRRLASSYEQYF. This chain uses TRBV7-2 with TRBJ2-7; 8 bases are a match to TRBD2. Germline-derived CDR1 and CDR2 are SGHTA and FQGNSA. The CDR3 length is 16 residues. The trim removed 5 bases at V and 0 bases at J, leaving 9 bases unmatched.

V gene TRBV3-1 (or the pseudogene TRBV3-2) combines with J gene TRBJ2-4; TRBD1 agrees at 8 bases. With V trimmed by 4 bases and J by 0 bases, 8 bases remained unmatched. The CDR3 has 17 amino acids. The germline V gene has CDR1 LGHDT and CDR2 YNNKEL (reference sequence). CDR3 protein: CASSLQGARLAKNIQYF. As DNA, the CDR3 is TGTGCCAGCAGCCTCCAGGGGGCGAGACTAGCCAAAAACATTCAGTACTTC.

The chain carries TRBV5-6 and TRBJ2-1, with 7 bases matching TRBD2. Looked up from germline, CDR1 is SGHDT and CDR2 is YYEEEE. V shed 2 bases, J shed 8 bases, and the junction held 7 bases outside the gene matches. CDR3 size: 14 residues. The CDR3 region has the DNA TGTGCCAGCAGCTTCCTTCTAGCGGAGTATGAGCAGTTCTTC. Its protein product is CASSFLLAEYEQFF.

The V gene is TRBV4-1, the J gene TRBJ2-1; 8 bases match TRBD1. The CDR3 covers 15 residues. The junction had 5 bases not matched to a gene; V was cut back by 5 bases and J by 2 bases. The germline V gene has CDR1 MGHRA and CDR2 YSYEKL. In DNA, the CDR3 is TGCGCCAGCAGCAAAGGACAGGGCCCCTACAATGAGCAGTTCTTC. Encoded protein: CASSKGQGPYNEQFF.

As DNA, the CDR3 is TGTGCCAGCAGCTTGGAGGCCAGACTCATGAACACTGAAGCTTTCTTT. Translation: CASSLEARLMNTEAFF. This rearrangement joins TRBV7-2 to TRBJ1-1; D is uncertain. Germline CDR1 SGHTA, CDR2 FQGNSA. The V and J ends lost 3 bases and 0 bases respectively, with 14 bases between them. This CDR3 spans 16 amino acids.

The chain is built from TRBV2 and TRBJ1-5; D may be TRBD1 (5 bases). Trimming shortened V by 4 bases and J by 6 bases, and 16 bases separated the two germline ends. The germline CDR1 and CDR2 sequences are SNHLY and FYNNEI. This CDR3 spans 15 amino acids. The CDR3 nucleotides read TGTGCCAGCAGTGTAACAGGATCTGTCCTTCAGCCCCAGCATTTT. Amino acid sequence: CASSVTGSVLQPQHF.

The chain uses TRBV7-9 and TRBJ2-7; 9 bases agree with TRBD1. J lost 7 bases, V lost 3 bases, and 4 bases had no gene match. Looked up from germline, CDR1 is SEHNR and CDR2 is FQNEAQ (reference sequence). This CDR3 has 13 amino acids. As DNA, the CDR3 is TGTGCCAGCAGCTTCGGGACAGGGAGTGAGCAGTACTTC. It specifies CASSFGTGSEQYF.